The rows below give T cell receptor beta chains drawn from one sample of a study of blood T cell repertoires in COVID-19. Repertoires were generated with immunoSEQ multiplex PCR, while TCRdb's copy carries only in-frame clones and drops some. The sample has over 130,000 clones, 75% to 85% seen once. Specimen: peripheral blood. Every receptor here comes from a woman aged 80 or over with active or convalescent COVID-19. The CDR3 runs from the conserved cysteine through the conserved F or W. D genes are given only for firm matches. The size field is filled for only some rows; it gives once, few, many or a size class.

d_call clone_size j_call cdr3_length v_call cdr3_nt cdr3_aa
- many TRBJ2-1 13 TRBV5-5 TGTGCCAGCAGCCCGCCTAGCGTCAATGAGCAGTTCTTC CASSPPSVNEQFF
TRBD1 - TRBJ1-5 15 TRBV5-5 TGTGCCAGCAGCGGTTCTAGACAGGGGAATCAGCCCCAGCATTTT CASSGSRQGNQPQHF
- once TRBJ1-4 11 TRBV16 TGTGCCAGCACCAAAAATGAAAAACTGTTTTTT CASTKNEKLFF
- - TRBJ2-5 13 TRBV10-3 TGTGCCATCAGTGAGTCGAACGGAGAGACCCAGTACTTC CAISESNGETQYF
TRBD2 - TRBJ2-7 17 TRBV4-1 TGCGCCAGCAGCCAACAGGGCCTAGCGGGGGCCGCCTACGAGCAGTACTTC CASSQQGLAGAAYEQYF
TRBD1 - TRBJ1-4 16 TRBV6-5 TGTGCCAGCAGTTTGACACTGACAGGGGGAGGTGAAAAACTGTTTTTT CASSLTLTGGGEKLFF
TRBD2 - TRBJ2-1 17 TRBV7-8 TGTGCCAGCAGCCAAGCGACTAGCGGCGGCTCCTACAATGAGCAGTTCTTC CASSQATSGGSYNEQFF
- - TRBJ2-3 14 TRBV2 TGTGCCAGCAGCAAAACTAGTTCGGAAGATACGCAGTATTTT CASSKTSSEDTQYF
TRBD2 once TRBJ2-5 16 TRBV19 TGTGCCAGTAGTATGGTTAGCGGGGGCTTAAAAGAGACCCAGTACTTC CASSMVSGGLKETQYF
TRBD2 - TRBJ2-5 16 TRBV5-4 TGTGCCAGCAGCTTGTCTACGGGAGGGCGAAGAGAGACCCAGTACTTC CASSLSTGGRRETQYF
- few TRBJ1-2 16 TRBV4-3 TGCGCCAGCAGCCAAGACGTAGGCGGATCCGGACTCGGCTACACCTTC CASSQDVGGSGLGYTF
TRBD2 - TRBJ2-1 16 TRBV30 TGTGCCTGGAGTTCCTTAGCGGGGGGGAACTACAATGAGCAGTTCTTC CAWSSLAGGNYNEQFF
TRBD1 - TRBJ2-1 14 TRBV10-3 TGTGCCATCAGTGATGGACAGGCGAAAAGAGAGCAGTTCTTC CAISDGQAKREQFF
- once TRBJ1-1 13 TRBV10-1 TGCGCCAGCAGACAGGGCATGAACACTGAAGCTTTCTTT CASRQGMNTEAFF
TRBD1 - TRBJ2-3 13 TRBV5-4 TGTGCCAGCAGCCGGACAGGTACAGATACGCAGTATTTT CASSRTGTDTQYF
- - TRBJ2-7 14 TRBV7-2 TGTGCCAGCAGCCACAACCCGGGTATTTACGAGCAGTACTTC CASSHNPGIYEQYF
- - TRBJ2-5 14 TRBV28 TGTGCCAGCAGTTTAAGACAGCCATTTCGGACCCAGTACTTC CASSLRQPFRTQYF
- - TRBJ2-1 11 TRBV5-1 TGCGCCAGCAGCATAAACAATGAGCAGTTCTTC CASSINNEQFF
TRBD1 - TRBJ2-7 17 TRBV28 TGTGCCAGCAGACCCCCCTCGGGACAGGGGTTCAGGCACGAGCAGTACTTC CASRPPSGQGFRHEQYF
TRBD1 few TRBJ1-2 16 TRBV5-1 TGCGCCAGCAGCTACCGAGGCTCCGACAGGGAAAATGGCTACACCTTC CASSYRGSDRENGYTF
TRBD1 - TRBJ1-2 14 TRBV7-3 TGTGCCAGCAGTCTCTCAGGGGGCGCCGGATCGTACACCTTC CASSLSGGAGSYTF
TRBD1 once TRBJ1-1 20 TRBV7-3 TGTGCCAGCAGCTTAAAGGAATTCCGACAGGACAGGGGGACGAACACTGAAGCTTTCTTT CASSLKEFRQDRGTNTEAFF
TRBD2 - TRBJ2-7 16 TRBV4-2 TGTGCCAGCAGCCAAGATAGCGGGGGGCTACCCTACGAGCAGTACTTC CASSQDSGGLPYEQYF
TRBD2 medium-sized TRBJ2-7 14 TRBV27 TGTGCCAGCAGTTTAGGGCGGGGGGCAGGAGAGCAGTACTTC CASSLGRGAGEQYF
TRBD2 many TRBJ2-3 16 TRBV28 TGTGCCAGCAGTTTGATGTCTAGCGGGGGGGCAGATACGCAGTATTTT CASSLMSSGGADTQYF
- - TRBJ2-2 17 TRBV4-1 TGCGCCAGCAGCCAAGATCTCCGCGCCCGAGGCACCGGGGAGCTGTTTTTT CASSQDLRARGTGELFF
- - TRBJ2-3 15 TRBV6-2/TRBV6-3 TGTGCCAGCAGTACCGCGAGGGGGGGCCGCGATACGCAGTATTTT CASSTARGGRDTQYF
TRBD1 - TRBJ2-7 13 TRBV6-2/TRBV6-3 TGTGCCAGCAGTTACAGGGGGCCCTACGAGCAGTACTTC CASSYRGPYEQYF
TRBD1 - TRBJ2-1 13 TRBV2 TGTGCCAACCGACAGGGGCGGAACAATGAGCAGTTCTTC CANRQGRNNEQFF
- - TRBJ1-6 14 TRBV5-1 TGCGCCAGCAGCTTGGACAGTTTATTTTCACCCCTCCACTTT CASSLDSLFSPLHF
TRBD1 - TRBJ1-6 14 TRBV6-5 TGTGCCAGCAGTTGGGGACAGGGAATTTCACCCCTCCACTTT CASSWGQGISPLHF
- - TRBJ2-1 13 TRBV7-9 TGTGCCAGCAGCTTAGTTGGCGGGAATGAGCAGTTCTTC CASSLVGGNEQFF
- - TRBJ1-3 12 TRBV18 TGTGCCAGCTCACCAGACAGAAACACCATATATTTT CASSPDRNTIYF
TRBD2 - TRBJ2-1 16 TRBV5-1 TGCGCCAGCAGCTCCTCCCTCCGGGGGGCCTACAATGAGCAGTTCTTC CASSSSLRGAYNEQFF
TRBD1 once TRBJ2-7 15 TRBV9 TGTGCCAGCAGCGTCTACCGAGACAGGGGCGGCGAGCAGTACTTC CASSVYRDRGGEQYF
TRBD1 - TRBJ2-7 17 TRBV24-1 TGTGCCACCAGTGAACGACAGGGATCGGTTTACTCCTACGAGCAGTACTTC CATSERQGSVYSYEQYF
TRBD2 - TRBJ2-1 15 TRBV7-2 TGTGCCAGCAGCTTAACTAGCGGGGGAGTATTCGAGCAGTTCTTC CASSLTSGGVFEQFF
TRBD1 - TRBJ1-2 15 TRBV28 TGTGCCAGCAGTTTAGGGGACAGGTTCTCTTATGGCTACACCTTC CASSLGDRFSYGYTF
- - TRBJ1-5 12 TRBV6-6 TGTGCCAGCAGTATAAGCAATCAGCCCCAGCATTTT CASSISNQPQHF
TRBD1 few TRBJ2-7 16 TRBV5-8 TGTGCCAGCAGAAGACACAGGGGGGCAACCTTTTACGAGCAGTACTTC CASRRHRGATFYEQYF
TRBD2 few TRBJ2-1 15 TRBV5-1 TGCGCCAGCAGCCTGGGTAGCGGGGCGACCAATGAGCAGTTCTTC CASSLGSGATNEQFF
- - TRBJ1-2 14 TRBV28 TGTGCCAGCAGCCGAGGGACATTTAGGGTTGGCTACACCTTC CASSRGTFRVGYTF
- - TRBJ1-2 17 TRBV7-7 TGTGCTAGCAGCTCATCCGGGGGATCCGAGACTAACTATGGCTACACCTTC CASSSSGGSETNYGYTF
- - TRBJ2-3 16 TRBV18 TGTGCCAGCTCCGACAGGGGTGGGGGGGCCACAGATACGCAGTATTTT CASSDRGGGATDTQYF
TRBD2 - TRBJ2-3 17 TRBV19 TGTGCCAGTAGTATTAAGGGACTAGCGGGGACCACAGATACGCAGTATTTT CASSIKGLAGTTDTQYF